This T cell receptor beta chain was profiled in a study of post-analysis software for immune sequencing data. In regard to this clonotype: The antigen remains undetermined.

cDNA libraries of TCR beta carried unique molecular identifiers. TCRdb recomputed calls from the PCR reads with MiXCR, one row per CDR3 protein. In the table there are approximately 690,000 distinct CDR3 sequences, roughly three fifths of which are singletons. General observations from the study: Roughly 5 TRBV segments, TRBV5-6, TRBV5-1 and TRBV20-1 among them, were found more frequent in patients than controls. Diversity measured as normalized Chao1 was significantly lower in multiple sclerosis patients than in controls.

Trimming cost V 4 bases and J 4 bases; bases outside gene matches: 6. This CDR3 has 15 residues. Looked up from germline, CDR1 is MNHNY and CDR2 is SVGAGI (reference sequence). The rearrangement links TRBV6-6 to TRBJ2-7; 11 bases match TRBD2. Sequenced material: blood. The sequence was obtained from a girl aged 2 to 10 with multiple sclerosis. CDR3 nucleotides: TGTGCCAGCAGTTGGGTTGGGACTAGCGGATACGAGCAGTACTTC. Protein: CASSWVGTSGYEQYF.